The 20 T cell receptor beta chains listed next were all sequenced from one sample in a study of T-cell memory formation after mild COVID-19. Each CDR3 protein is one row after TCRdb ran MiXCR on the 5' RACE reads. Of under 250,000 distinct CDR3 sequences listed, 10% to 13% are singletons. Sequenced input: PBMCs or a T cell subset sorted from them (not recorded which). All receptors derive from a man aged 18 to 30 who had mild COVID-19 (a few samples of this study predate the infection). Cell type and time point are not known.

J is TRBJ2-1 and V is TRBV5-1, with TRBD2 identical over 10 bases. The CDR3 contains 16 residues. CDR1 is SGHRS, CDR2 YFSETQ, per germline. V lost 5 bases and J lost 8; bases outside the gene matches: 13. CDR3 coding DNA: TGCGCCAGCAGTTTGTCCCCAGCGGGAGGGGGACATGAGCAGTTCTTC. It specifies CASSLSPAGGGHEQFF.

The rearrangement links TRBV4-3 to TRBJ1-5, with no clear D. CDR1 and CDR2 from the germline V gene are LGHNA and YSLEER. CDR3 length: 15 amino acids. The germline V and J ends were trimmed by 1 base and 4 bases, with 11 bases remaining between them. The CDR3: CASSQAVSGNQPQHF. CDR3 DNA sequence: TGCGCCAGCAGCCAAGCGGTATCCGGTAATCAGCCCCAGCATTTT.

V gene TRBV6-5 combines with J gene TRBJ1-2, with D perhaps matching TRBD1 (5 bases). This CDR3 is built from 14 residues. V was shortened by 6 bases and J by 10 bases, with 21 bases between the two germline ends. CDR1 is MNHEY and CDR2 is SVGAGI in the germline V gene. CDR3 loop: CASSPGTSQWFYTF. CDR3 DNA: TGTGCCAGCAGCCCCGGGACCAGCCAATGGTTCTACACCTTC.

V gene TRBV6-5 combines with J gene TRBJ2-5; 8 nucleotides align to TRBD2. The V and J ends lost 2 bases and 4 bases, in that order; junction bases with no gene match: 6. The CDR3 totals 15 residues. Germline assignment: CDR1 MNHEY and CDR2 SVGAGI. CDR3 in amino acids: CASSYGPGGLETQYF. The CDR3 bases are TGTGCCAGCAGTTACGGACCGGGGGGGCTAGAGACCCAGTACTTC.

This chain connects TRBV25-1 to TRBJ1-1; D not certain. The CDR3 is made up of 13 amino acids. Germline V gene lookup returns CDR1 MGHDK and CDR2 SYGVNS. Trimming took 7 bases from V and 2 from J, leaving 11 bases between them. The CDR3 nucleotides read TGTGCCAGCACCCTTAAGCAAAACACTGAAGCTTTCTTT. Its protein is CASTLKQNTEAFF.

A few counts support this clonotype. This chain connects TRBV5-4 to TRBJ2-5; D might be TRBD2 (5 bases). Germline CDR1 SGHNT, CDR2 YYREEE (reference sequence). V lost 1 base and J lost 1, with 14 bases in between. The CDR3 spans 16 residues. The CDR3 region has the DNA TGTGCCAGCAGCTTGAAGGCCGGAAGCGGCCAAGAGACCCAGTACTTC. As protein: CASSLKAGSGQETQYF.

This clonotype occurred a few times. This sequence joins TRBV28 and TRBJ2-7; 9 bases line up with TRBD1. This CDR3 region has 13 residues. The junction had 10 bases not matched to a gene; V was cut back by 10 bases and J by 6 bases. The germline gives CDR1 MDHEN, CDR2 SYDVKM. The CDR3, as DNA: TGTGCCACCTCCGGGACAGGGACCGTCGAGCAGTACGTC. This encodes CATSGTGTVEQYV.

The V gene is TRBV4-1, the J gene TRBJ1-6; TRBD1 matches at 7 bases. The trim removed 1 base at V and 11 bases at J, leaving 2 bases unmatched. This CDR3 is built from 13 residues. CDR1 is MGHRA, CDR2 YSYEKL, per germline. In nucleotides, the CDR3 is TGCGCCAGCAGCCAAGTAGGGGGCCCACCCCTCCACTTT. Its translation: CASSQVGGPPLHF.

A few counts support this clonotype. V gene TRBV4-3 combines with J gene TRBJ2-3; a possible D gene is TRBD2 (6 bases). The V gene lost 1 base and the J gene lost 5 bases, with 16 bases spanning the gap. This CDR3 spans 16 amino acids. Germline V lookup: CDR1 LGHNA, CDR2 YSLEER. DNA of the CDR3: TGCGCCAGCAGCCAAGGCTCTCACAGGAGGGGAGATACGCAGTATTTT. Translated, it gives CASSQGSHRRGDTQYF.

In its sample, this clonotype was seen a few times. V is TRBV5-4 and J is TRBJ2-3; TRBD2 matches at 14 bases. Germline CDR1 and CDR2: SGHNT and YYREEE (reference sequence). This CDR3 comprises 17 residues. V lost 0 bases to trimming and J lost 6 bases; unmatched junction nucleotides: 6. The CDR3 here is CASSLGGLAGAGDTQYF. The CDR3 DNA reads as TGTGCCAGCAGCTTGGGGGGACTAGCGGGGGCCGGGGATACGCAGTATTTT. The full variable domain, completed using reference TRBV5-4 and TRBJ2-3, is ETGVTQSPTHLIKTRGQQVTLRCSSQSGHNTVSWYQQALGQGPQFIFQYYREEENGRGNFPPRFSGLQFPNYSSELNVNALELDDSALYLCASSLGGLAGAGDTQYFGPGTRLTVL.

There are a few counts of this clonotype. The chain recombines TRBV5-1 with TRBJ2-7; TRBD1 matches at 9 bases. Germline CDR1 reads SGHRS; CDR2 reads YFSETQ. The CDR3 spans 13 residues. Trimming cost V 3 bases and J 5 bases; bases outside gene matches: 3. The CDR3 DNA sequence: TGCGCCAGCAGCTGGGGACAGGGTGACGAGCAGTACGTC. It yields the protein CASSWGQGDEQYV.

The V call is TRBV4-1, the J call TRBJ2-2, with D hard to call. The germline V gene has CDR1 MGHRA and CDR2 YSYEKL. CDR3 length: 13 residues. The V end lost 4 bases, the J end lost 3 bases, and 6 bases lay between the germline ends. The CDR3 loop reads CASSPRYTGELFF. As DNA, the CDR3 is TGCGCCAGCAGCCCCCGGTACACCGGGGAGCTGTTTTTT.

Ten or more counts support this clonotype. J is TRBJ2-1 and V is TRBV5-4; a possible D gene is TRBD1 (5 bases). Trimming took 4 bases from V and 0 from J, leaving 14 bases between them. The CDR3 consists of 16 residues. The germline CDR1 and CDR2 sequences are SGHNT and YYREEE (reference sequence). The CDR3 nucleotides are TGTGCCAGCAGCCCGAGACAGCACCACTCCTACAATGAGCAGTTCTTC. Translated: CASSPRQHHSYNEQFF.

The V call is TRBV28, the J call TRBJ2-7; TRBD1 matches 8 bases. CDR1 and CDR2 (germline): MDHEN, SYDVKM. Trimming cost V 10 bases and J 5 bases; bases outside gene matches: 10. The CDR3 is 13 amino acids. For the CDR3, the DNA is TGTGCCACCGCCCCGGGACAGGCTCACGAGCAGTACGTC. This sequence encodes CATAPGQAHEQYV.

This clonotype appeared a few times. CDR3 nucleotides: TGTGCCTGGAGTGTCTCAGGGTTAGGTCAGCCCCAGCATTTT. It is translated as CAWSVSGLGQPQHF. The chain has TRBV30 and TRBJ1-5; possibly TRBD1 for D (5 bases). The CDR3 is 14 amino acids. The germline gives CDR1 GTSNPN, CDR2 SVGIG (reference sequence). Trimming pared 0 bases from V and 6 bases from J, leaving 12 bases between.

This clonotype was seen at least ten times. The chain recombines TRBV20-1 with TRBJ2-5, with TRBD2 matching 16 bases. Germline V gene lookup returns CDR1 DFQATT and CDR2 SNEGSKA (reference sequence). CDR3 length equals 18 residues. J lost 5 bases, V lost 2 bases, and 11 bases had no gene match. CDR3 DNA sequence: TGCAGTGCTAGACGACGCGGGACTAGCGGGGGGGCCTTGGAGACCCAGTACTTC. This encodes CSARRRGTSGGALETQYF.

The chain employs TRBV29-1 and TRBJ1-2; no clear D. Trimming shortened V by 3 bases and J by 8 bases, and 13 bases separated the two germline ends. The CDR3 has 12 amino acids. Germline CDR1 is SQVTM and CDR2 is ANQGSEA. This CDR3 reads CSVEGRLVGYTF. CDR3 DNA sequence: TGCAGCGTTGAGGGCCGCCTGGTCGGCTACACCTTC.

Only a few counts were recorded for this clonotype. The chain has TRBV4-1 and TRBJ2-5; D uncertain. Looked up from germline, CDR1 is MGHRA and CDR2 is YSYEKL. V was clipped by 0 bases and J by 5 bases, with 10 bases between them. CDR3 length equals 14 residues. The CDR3 reads CASSQDISFETQYF. DNA for the CDR3: TGCGCCAGCAGCCAAGATATAAGTTTCGAGACCCAGTACTTC.

The chain employs TRBV15 and TRBJ1-4; D call uncertain. The V gene's germline CDR1 is LNHNV and CDR2 YYDKDF (reference sequence). CDR3 length equals 15 residues. The V and J ends lost 0 bases and 5 bases respectively, with 10 bases between them. CDR3 loop: CATSRDLGWNEKLFF. The CDR3 DNA sequence: TGTGCCACCAGCAGAGATCTTGGTTGGAATGAAAAACTGTTTTTT.

This clonotype was detected a few times. The genes are TRBV5-5 and TRBJ1-2, with D maybe TRBD1 (6 bases). This CDR3 has 15 residues. Germline-derived CDR1 and CDR2 are SGHKS and YYEKEE (reference sequence). Trimming shortened V by 1 base and J by 5 bases, and 15 bases separated the two germline ends. CDR3 loop: CASSLLQGPGYGYTF. The CDR3 DNA is TGTGCCAGCAGCTTGCTTCAGGGGCCCGGGTATGGCTACACCTTC. Full variable domain (rest looked up from reference TRBV5-5 and TRBJ1-2): DAGVTQSPTHLIKTRGQQVTLRCSPISGHKSVSWYQQVLGQGPQFIFQYYEKEERGRGNFPDRFSARQFPNYSSELNVNALLLGDSALYLCASSLLQGPGYGYTFGSGTRLTVV.